This T cell receptor (beta chain) was found in a study of cytomegalovirus exposure and HLA in healthy donors. In regard to this clone: Its target is unknown.

The PCR employed 60 Vbeta primers together with 13 Jbeta primers. Data came from immunoSEQ multiplex PCR; TCRdb stores just in-frame clones and leaves some out. The table lists some 140,000 clones, roughly 80% of them singletons. The CDR3 totals 14 residues. V lost 10 bases, J lost 4 bases, and 9 bases stayed unmatched. Germline V lookup: CDR1 ENHRY, CDR2 SYGVKD. Study findings and constraints: In a later analysis, parvovirus B19, influenza, CMV and Epstein-Barr virus appeared linked to several top co-occurrence clusters. HLA alleles showed associations with some 15,000 TCR beta sequences in a later analysis, at a 0.05 false discovery rate.

Sequenced: PBMCs. The source of this sequence is a man aged 25-45 years in good health and CMV-seronegative. The J gene is TRBJ2-3, the V gene TRBV10-3; the match to TRBD1 covers 9 bases. The CDR3, as DNA: TGTGCCACCGCTCCGGGACAGGGCCCAGATACGCAGTATTTT. Translation gives CATAPGQGPDTQYF.